These 14 T cell receptor beta chains were all obtained from the same sample, sequenced in a study of T cell responses to AZD1222 COVID-19 vaccine. Measured with immunoSEQ multiplex PCR; TCRdb has only the in-frame clones, and not every one. The data hold some 140,000 clones, with roughly nine tenths observed a single time. This sample comprised peripheral blood, obtained on day 0 of AZD1222 vaccination. The receptors here all came from an adult in good health.

The chain recombines TRBV2 with TRBJ1-1, with 8 bases that match TRBD1. The CDR3 is 12 amino acids. Germline CDR1 SNHLY, CDR2 FYNNEI. Trimming at V came to 4 bases and at J to 11 bases, leaving 6 bases not matched to a gene. CDR3 sequence (DNA): TGTGCCAGCAGTGGGCAGGGGGCGCGGGCTTTCTTT. This encodes CASSGQGARAFF.

The J gene is TRBJ1-2, the V gene TRBV5-1; tentative D call: TRBD1 (5 bases). Germline V gene sequence: CDR1 SGHRS, CDR2 YFSETQ. Trimming pared 0 bases from V and 4 bases from J, leaving 10 bases between. CDR3 length: 14 amino acids. CDR3 amino acids: CASSLGDRPYGYTF. The CDR3 region has the DNA TGCGCCAGCAGCTTGGGAGACAGACCCTATGGCTACACCTTC.

The CDR3 DNA sequence: TGTGCCAGCAGCGTAGGGGCCAAGACAGGGATGTCAGAGGGCTACACCTTC. Its translation is CASSVGAKTGMSEGYTF. The V call is TRBV9, the J call TRBJ1-2; 7 bases agree with TRBD1. The V segment lost 0 bases and the J segment 8 bases; nucleotides outside the gene matches: 16. The CDR3 has 17 residues. Germline assignment: CDR1 SGDLS and CDR2 YYNGEE.

The V call is TRBV9, the J call TRBJ1-2; the match to TRBD1 covers 7 bases. Per the germline V gene, CDR1 is SGDLS and CDR2 is YYNGEE. The CDR3 is 13 residues long. V lost 3 bases to trimming and J lost 8 bases; unmatched junction nucleotides: 7. The CDR3: CASSADRVGGYTF. The CDR3 DNA follows: TGTGCCAGCAGCGCCGACAGGGTGGGCGGCTACACCTTC. Full variable domain (remainder filled in from reference TRBV9 and TRBJ1-2): DSGVTQTPKHLITATGQRVTLRCSPRSGDLSVYWYQQSLDQGLQFLIQYYNGEERAKGNILERFSAQQFPDLHSELNLSSLELGDSALYFCASSADRVGGYTFGSGTRLTVV.

This clone was observed a few times. V usage is TRBV6-1 and J usage is TRBJ1-6; D uncertain. CDR3 length: 16 amino acids. CDR1 MNHNS and CDR2 SASEGT come from the germline V gene. The V gene lost 1 base and the J gene lost 0 bases, with 7 bases spanning the gap. The CDR3 DNA reads TGTGCCAGCAGTGAAGTAGTGAGCTCCTATAATTCACCCCTCCACTTT. Its protein product is CASSEVVSSYNSPLHF.

The chain carries TRBV9 and TRBJ2-3, with 12 positions matching TRBD2. Unmatched junction bases numbered 18, after V lost 2 bases and J lost 5 bases. The CDR3 totals 20 residues. The germline CDR1 and CDR2 sequences are SGDLS and YYNGEE. CDR3 nucleotide sequence: TGTGCCAGCAGCGTGGATCGGCTAGCGGGGGGGACCCTCCTGAGAGATACGCAGTATTTT. Translated: CASSVDRLAGGTLLRDTQYF. The whole variable domain, filled in from reference TRBV9 and TRBJ2-3, reads DSGVTQTPKHLITATGQRVTLRCSPRSGDLSVYWYQQSLDQGLQFLIQYYNGEERAKGNILERFSAQQFPDLHSELNLSSLELGDSALYFCASSVDRLAGGTLLRDTQYFGPGTRLTVL.

The chain recombines TRBV24-1 with TRBJ1-1, with 9 positions matching TRBD1. The germline CDR1 and CDR2 sequences are KGHDR and SFDVKD. The V and J ends lost 4 bases and 7 bases, in that order; junction bases with no gene match: 9. This CDR3 is 15 amino acids long. CDR3 loop: CATSEGGTGTDEAFF. CDR3 bases: TGTGCCACCAGTGAAGGAGGGACAGGGACAGATGAAGCTTTCTTT.

The chain links TRBV5-1 to TRBJ1-1; 8 bases are a match to TRBD1. The germline V gene encodes CDR1 SGHRS and CDR2 YFSETQ. V lost 4 bases to trimming and J lost 3 bases; unmatched junction nucleotides: 2. The length of the CDR3 is 13 residues. This chain's CDR3 is CASSAGGYTEAFF. CDR3 sequence (DNA): TGCGCCAGCAGCGCAGGGGGCTACACTGAAGCTTTCTTT.

The V and J genes are TRBV27 and TRBJ1-2; D remains unclear. Trimming removed 1 base from V and 7 bases from J, with 13 bases in between. Per germline, CDR1 MNHEY and CDR2 SMNVEV (reference sequence). The length of the CDR3 is 14 residues. The CDR3 region is CASSLFIGSAGYTF. The CDR3 DNA follows: TGTGCCAGCAGTTTATTCATAGGTTCGGCTGGCTACACCTTC.

The genes are TRBV3-1 (or the pseudogene TRBV3-2) and TRBJ1-6; D call uncertain. Trimming pared 1 base from V and 7 bases from J, leaving 8 bases between. The CDR3 has 14 residues. Germline-derived CDR1 and CDR2 are LGHDT and YNNKEL (reference sequence). Here the CDR3 reads CASSQGVENSPLHF. The CDR3 coding sequence is TGTGCCAGCAGCCAAGGGGTAGAGAATTCACCCCTCCACTTT.

This chain joins TRBV7-9 and TRBJ2-5; 9 positions match TRBD1. Per the germline V gene, CDR1 is SEHNR and CDR2 is FQNEAQ (reference sequence). The CDR3 is 14 amino acids. Trimming removed 5 bases from V and 2 bases from J; junction bases left unmatched: 3. As DNA, the CDR3 is TGTGCCAGCAGCCGAGACAGGGGGCAAGAGACCCAGTACTTC. Translation: CASSRDRGQETQYF.

DNA of the CDR3: TGTGCCAGCAGTCCCGGACTGAACACTGAAGCTTTCTTT. Residues: CASSPGLNTEAFF. The gene calls are TRBV28 and TRBJ1-1; D is undetermined. The ends were cut back, 5 bases at V and 0 bases at J, with 7 bases in the middle. The CDR3 runs to 13 residues. Germline CDR1 MDHEN, CDR2 SYDVKM.

This clone was found a few times. The J gene is TRBJ2-7, the V gene TRBV3-1 (or the pseudogene TRBV3-2), with D perhaps TRBD2 (6 bases). There are 14 residues in the CDR3. Germline assignment: CDR1 LGHDT and CDR2 YNNKEL (reference sequence). The ends were cut back, 2 bases at V and 3 bases at J, with 11 bases in the middle. The CDR3, as DNA: TGTGCCAGCAGCCAACGGGGGACGCTCTACGAGCAGTACTTC. This gives the protein CASSQRGTLYEQYF.

This clone appeared a few times. The CDR3 reads CASSRVGRLDEQYF. DNA of the CDR3: TGTGCCAGCAGCCGGGTAGGGCGCCTAGACGAGCAGTACTTC. The gene calls are TRBV3-1 (or the pseudogene TRBV3-2) and TRBJ2-7; D gene uncertain. Trimming took off 4 bases at V and 5 bases at J, with 15 bases between the two ends. There are 14 residues in the CDR3. From germline, CDR1 is LGHDT and CDR2 YNNKEL (reference sequence).